This T cell receptor beta chain emerged from a study of T cells in Graves' hyperthyroidism and ophthalmopathy. Trimming left V 4 bases short and J 3 bases short, with 11 bases between. The CDR3 consists of 14 residues. Germline V gene lookup returns CDR1 LNHDA and CDR2 SQIVND (reference sequence). Overall study results and limits: Ophthalmopathy was predicted by the model a median of about six months ahead of onset. Stable hyperthyroidism and ophthalmopathy were separated using 13 V-J signatures.

Amplified TCR beta CDR3 regions derived from RNA transcripts. HTBI primers were used for first-round RT-PCR of the TCR CDR3. TCRdb independently ran MiXCR on the multiplex PCR reads; one entry per CDR3 protein. Counted here are fewer than 500,000 distinct CDR3 sequences, 14% to 15% occurring once; the ten biggest clones make up around 14%. Diagnosis relied on clinical symptoms, serum thyroxine and TRAb, thyroid ultrasound and orbital computed tomography. Source material for PBMCs was 9 to 10 ml fresh peripheral blood. As regards this clonotype: What it recognizes is unknown.

Input material: blood. The TCR originated in a man in his late teens or twenties with Graves' ophthalmopathy. V usage is TRBV19 and J usage is TRBJ2-3, with a weak D call TRBD2 (6 bases). Here the CDR3 reads CASSRASETDTQYF. The CDR3 DNA follows: TGTGCCAGTAGTAGGGCTAGCGAAACAGATACGCAGTATTTT. The variable domain in full, completed from reference TRBV19 and TRBJ2-3, reads DGGITQSPKYLFRKEGQNVTLSCEQNLNHDAMYWYRQDPGQGLRLIYYSQIVNDFQKGDIAEGYSVSREKKESFPLTVTSAQKNPTAFYLCASSRASETDTQYFGPGTRLTVL.